These T cell receptor beta chains were read from a single sample in a study of cytomegalovirus exposure and HLA in healthy donors. Sequencing used immunoSEQ multiplex PCR; TCRdb keeps in-frame clones, though not all of them. There are fewer than 200,000 clones in the sample; 76% occur only once, and roughly 0.82% lies in the top ten. Sequences were obtained from PBMCs. Receptors originate from a female donor in good health and CMV-seronegative. CDR3s include the opening cysteine and the closing phenylalanine or tryptophan. Fields, in order: clone size, D gene, J gene, V gene, CDR3 protein, CDR3 DNA. A D gene is named only where the DNA matches it firmly. The listing skips clone size in some rows; elsewhere it reads once, few, many or a size class.

clone size: -
D gene: -
J gene: TRBJ1-2
V gene: TRBV7-9
CDR3 protein: CASSLIRQDSRGYTF
CDR3 DNA: TGTGCCAGCAGCTTAATTCGACAGGATAGTCGTGGCTACACCTTC

clone size: -
D gene: TRBD1
J gene: TRBJ1-2
V gene: TRBV25-1
CDR3 protein: CASSESGQGGSIYGYTF
CDR3 DNA: TGTGCCAGCAGTGAGTCGGGACAGGGGGGATCAATCTATGGCTACACCTTC

clone size: -
D gene: TRBD1
J gene: TRBJ2-3
V gene: TRBV12-5
CDR3 protein: CASGLAILTGTTDTQYF
CDR3 DNA: TGTGCTAGTGGTTTGGCAATCCTGACAGGGACCACAGATACGCAGTATTTT

clone size: -
D gene: -
J gene: TRBJ2-5
V gene: TRBV7-7
CDR3 protein: CASSSDRKETQYF
CDR3 DNA: TGTGCTAGCAGCTCAGACAGGAAAGAGACCCAGTACTTC

clone size: -
D gene: -
J gene: TRBJ1-1
V gene: TRBV9
CDR3 protein: CASSARGGHLNTEAFF
CDR3 DNA: TGTGCCAGCAGCGCGAGGGGGGGACACCTGAACACTGAAGCTTTCTTT

clone size: -
D gene: TRBD1
J gene: TRBJ2-3
V gene: TRBV6-5
CDR3 protein: CASSSSDRRTDTQYF
CDR3 DNA: TGTGCCAGCAGTTCCTCGGACAGGCGCACAGATACGCAGTATTTT

clone size: -
D gene: -
J gene: TRBJ1-4
V gene: TRBV28
CDR3 protein: CASSLRGEKLFF
CDR3 DNA: TGTGCCAGCAGCCTTAGAGGGGAAAAACTGTTTTTT

clone size: -
D gene: -
J gene: TRBJ2-2
V gene: TRBV5-1
CDR3 protein: CASSLTDTGELFF
CDR3 DNA: TGCGCCAGCAGCTTGACAGACACCGGGGAGCTGTTTTTT

clone size: few
D gene: -
J gene: TRBJ2-1
V gene: TRBV5-1
CDR3 protein: CASTTLQGNYNEQFF
CDR3 DNA: TGCGCCAGCACCACGTTACAGGGTAACTACAATGAGCAGTTCTTC

clone size: few
D gene: -
J gene: TRBJ2-7
V gene: TRBV5-4
CDR3 protein: CASSVTQGYEQYF
CDR3 DNA: TGTGCCAGCAGCGTAACACAGGGATACGAGCAGTACTTC

clone size: -
D gene: -
J gene: TRBJ1-1
V gene: TRBV27
CDR3 protein: CASSFSGAGTEAFF
CDR3 DNA: TGTGCCAGCAGTTTTTCAGGGGCTGGTACTGAAGCTTTCTTT

clone size: -
D gene: TRBD2
J gene: TRBJ2-2
V gene: TRBV2
CDR3 protein: CASSSGGANGAGELFF
CDR3 DNA: TGTGCCAGCAGTAGCGGGGGGGCCAATGGTGCCGGGGAGCTGTTTTTT

clone size: -
D gene: TRBD1
J gene: TRBJ1-5
V gene: TRBV2
CDR3 protein: CASSGQGGNQPQHF
CDR3 DNA: TGTGCCAGCAGTGGACAGGGTGGCAATCAGCCCCAGCATTTT

clone size: -
D gene: -
J gene: TRBJ1-2
V gene: TRBV7-9
CDR3 protein: CASSTEERVRGYTF
CDR3 DNA: TGTGCCAGCAGCACAGAGGAGAGGGTTCGCGGCTACACCTTC

clone size: -
D gene: -
J gene: TRBJ1-2
V gene: TRBV14
CDR3 protein: CASSGTYNYGYTF
CDR3 DNA: TGTGCCAGCAGTGGGACTTACAACTATGGCTACACCTTC

clone size: -
D gene: -
J gene: TRBJ2-7
V gene: TRBV7-6
CDR3 protein: CASSLGPGESSYEQYF
CDR3 DNA: TGTGCCAGCAGCTTAGGTCCAGGTGAAAGCTCCTACGAGCAGTACTTC

clone size: -
D gene: TRBD1
J gene: TRBJ2-7
V gene: TRBV28
CDR3 protein: CASRPGQGYEQYF
CDR3 DNA: TGTGCCAGCAGGCCTGGACAGGGCTACGAGCAGTACTTC

clone size: -
D gene: -
J gene: TRBJ1-1
V gene: TRBV10-2
CDR3 protein: CASSAQGGTEAFF
CDR3 DNA: TGCGCCAGCAGTGCGCAGGGCGGCACTGAAGCTTTCTTT

clone size: -
D gene: -
J gene: TRBJ1-3
V gene: TRBV10-3
CDR3 protein: CAISELQGSGNTIYF
CDR3 DNA: TGTGCCATCAGTGAGTTACAGGGCTCTGGAAACACCATATATTTT

clone size: -
D gene: -
J gene: TRBJ2-1
V gene: TRBV6-4
CDR3 protein: CASGSGGTGEQFF
CDR3 DNA: TGTGCCAGCGGCTCTGGGGGGACTGGTGAGCAGTTCTTC

clone size: -
D gene: -
J gene: TRBJ2-1
V gene: TRBV25-1
CDR3 protein: CASSVSAEQFF
CDR3 DNA: TGTGCCAGCAGTGTAAGCGCTGAGCAGTTCTTC

clone size: -
D gene: TRBD1
J gene: TRBJ2-7
V gene: TRBV5-5
CDR3 protein: CASSPGQGSSYEQYF
CDR3 DNA: TGTGCCAGCAGCCCCGGACAGGGAAGCTCCTACGAGCAGTACTTC

clone size: -
D gene: -
J gene: TRBJ2-3
V gene: TRBV28
CDR3 protein: CASSLGGPRWGTQYF
CDR3 DNA: TGTGCCAGCAGTTTGGGGGGACCACGATGGGGTACGCAGTATTTT

clone size: -
D gene: TRBD2
J gene: TRBJ2-3
V gene: TRBV19
CDR3 protein: CASNHLAGVADTQYF
CDR3 DNA: TGTGCCAGTAACCACCTAGCGGGAGTAGCAGATACGCAGTATTTT

clone size: -
D gene: -
J gene: TRBJ1-1
V gene: TRBV14
CDR3 protein: CASSPGERENTEAFF
CDR3 DNA: TGTGCCAGCAGCCCAGGGGAAAGGGAGAACACTGAAGCTTTCTTT

clone size: -
D gene: -
J gene: TRBJ2-7
V gene: TRBV9
CDR3 protein: CASSAESDRYEQYF
CDR3 DNA: TGTGCCAGCAGCGCCGAATCCGACAGGTACGAGCAGTACTTC

clone size: -
D gene: -
J gene: TRBJ2-7
V gene: TRBV13
CDR3 protein: CASSRRRASYEQYF
CDR3 DNA: TGTGCCAGCAGTCGACGCAGGGCCTCCTACGAGCAGTACTTC

clone size: -
D gene: TRBD2
J gene: TRBJ2-5
V gene: TRBV6-5
CDR3 protein: CASSRTTAGELDF
CDR3 DNA: TGTGCCAGCAGTCGTACAACAGCGGGAGAGTTGGACTTC

clone size: -
D gene: TRBD1
J gene: TRBJ2-2
V gene: TRBV7-3
CDR3 protein: CASSPDRGLRGTGELFF
CDR3 DNA: TGTGCCAGCAGCCCCGACAGGGGGCTAAGGGGGACCGGGGAGCTGTTTTTT

clone size: -
D gene: TRBD1
J gene: TRBJ2-5
V gene: TRBV28
CDR3 protein: CASSFGTGLETQYF
CDR3 DNA: TGTGCCAGCAGTTTCGGGACAGGGCTAGAGACCCAGTACTTC

clone size: -
D gene: TRBD1
J gene: TRBJ1-5
V gene: TRBV9
CDR3 protein: CASSPTGQVNQPQHF
CDR3 DNA: TGTGCCAGCAGCCCTACCGGACAGGTTAATCAGCCCCAGCATTTT

clone size: -
D gene: TRBD1
J gene: TRBJ2-3
V gene: TRBV7-2
CDR3 protein: CASSIQGTSTDTQYF
CDR3 DNA: TGTGCCAGCAGCATACAGGGGACAAGCACAGATACGCAGTATTTT

clone size: few
D gene: -
J gene: TRBJ2-1
V gene: TRBV5-6
CDR3 protein: CASNSLESEQFF
CDR3 DNA: TGTGCCAGCAACTCTCTAGAGAGTGAGCAGTTCTTC

clone size: few
D gene: TRBD2
J gene: TRBJ2-3
V gene: TRBV4-3
CDR3 protein: CASAASGGVGDTQYF
CDR3 DNA: TGCGCCAGCGCGGCTAGCGGGGGTGTCGGGGATACGCAGTATTTT

clone size: few
D gene: TRBD1
J gene: TRBJ1-1
V gene: TRBV6-6
CDR3 protein: CASSLGQGGWTEAFF
CDR3 DNA: TGTGCCAGCAGTTTGGGCCAGGGGGGATGGACTGAAGCTTTCTTT

clone size: -
D gene: TRBD2
J gene: TRBJ2-3
V gene: TRBV11-2
CDR3 protein: CASSSQRGGADTQYF
CDR3 DNA: TGTGCCAGCAGCTCGCAGCGGGGGGGGGCAGATACGCAGTATTTT

clone size: -
D gene: -
J gene: TRBJ2-7
V gene: TRBV4-3
CDR3 protein: CASSQVAGITYEQYF
CDR3 DNA: TGCGCCAGCAGCCAAGTTGCCGGGATTACCTACGAGCAGTACTTC

clone size: -
D gene: -
J gene: TRBJ2-4
V gene: TRBV28
CDR3 protein: CASSLSPRGIAKNIQYF
CDR3 DNA: TGTGCCAGCAGTTTAAGCCCGAGAGGTATAGCCAAAAACATTCAGTACTTC

clone size: few
D gene: -
J gene: TRBJ1-2
V gene: TRBV19
CDR3 protein: CASSIDSGVLKNYGYTF
CDR3 DNA: TGTGCCAGTAGTATCGACAGCGGGGTCCTTAAAAACTATGGCTACACCTTC

clone size: -
D gene: TRBD1
J gene: TRBJ2-5
V gene: TRBV5-6
CDR3 protein: CASSLRWTGNRETQYF
CDR3 DNA: TGTGCCAGCAGCTTGCGATGGACAGGGAATAGAGAGACCCAGTACTTC

clone size: -
D gene: -
J gene: TRBJ2-3
V gene: TRBV9
CDR3 protein: CASSPQEGSTDTQYF
CDR3 DNA: TGTGCCAGCAGCCCCCAGGAGGGTAGCACAGATACGCAGTATTTT